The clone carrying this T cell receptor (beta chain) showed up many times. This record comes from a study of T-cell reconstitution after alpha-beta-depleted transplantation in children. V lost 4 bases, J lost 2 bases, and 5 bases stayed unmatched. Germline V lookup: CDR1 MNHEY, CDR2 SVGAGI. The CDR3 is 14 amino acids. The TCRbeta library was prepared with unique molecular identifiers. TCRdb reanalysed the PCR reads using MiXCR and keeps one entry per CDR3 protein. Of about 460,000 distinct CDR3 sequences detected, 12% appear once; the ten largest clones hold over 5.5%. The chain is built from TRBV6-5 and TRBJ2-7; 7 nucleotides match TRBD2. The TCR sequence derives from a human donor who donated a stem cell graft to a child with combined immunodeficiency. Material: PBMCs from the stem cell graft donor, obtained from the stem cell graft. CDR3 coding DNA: TGTGCCAGCAGTTTCCCCGGGACTACCTACGAGCAGTACTTC. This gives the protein CASSFPGTTYEQYF.